This T cell receptor beta chain came from a study of blood T cell repertoires in COVID-19. Study details: Samples taken during acute and convalescent COVID-19 were collected in the United States, Italy and Spain.

TCRdb keeps only in-frame clones here, not all; method: immunoSEQ multiplex PCR. In the table there are 210,000 or so clones, roughly 80% of which are singletons. With respect to this clone: This same CDR3 is encoded by further DNA sequences in the sample.

Trimming took off 1 base at V and 5 bases at J, with 4 bases between the two ends. CDR3 size: 12 residues. Germline CDR1 reads LGHDT; CDR2 reads YNNKEL (reference sequence). The gene calls are TRBV3-1 (or the pseudogene TRBV3-2) and TRBJ2-3; D remains ambiguous. This clonotype was obtained from a human donor in a cohort sampled during active COVID-19. What was sequenced was peripheral blood. The CDR3 DNA is TGTGCCAGCAGCCAAGTCATAGATACGCAGTATTTT. The encoded protein is CASSQVIDTQYF.